The present TCR beta chain was sequenced within a study of T cell responses to AZD1222 COVID-19 vaccine. V was cut by 2 bases and J by 7 bases, with 11 bases left in between. There are 12 residues in the CDR3. From germline, CDR1 is GTSNPN and CDR2 SVGIG (reference sequence). Clones were sequenced by immunoSEQ multiplex PCR, and TCRdb holds only the in-frame ones, with some missing. The repertoire holds about 150,000 clones, with 92% as singletons. The input for sequencing was peripheral blood, taken 28 days after the second AZD1222 dose. The source of this sequence is an adult who received the AZD1222 COVID-19 vaccine. The chain has TRBV30 and TRBJ1-1, with D hard to call. The CDR3 nucleotides read TGTGCCTGGAGTCACGGCCATGTTGAAGCTTTCTTT. Its protein product is CAWSHGHVEAFF. The full variable domain, in which reference TRBV30 and TRBJ1-1 provide the parts outside the CDR3, is SQTIHQWPATLVQPVGSPLSLECTVEGTSNPNLYWYRQAAGRGLQLLFYSVGIGQISSEVPQNLSASRPQDRQFILSSKKLLLSDSGFYLCAWSHGHVEAFFGQGTRLTVV.